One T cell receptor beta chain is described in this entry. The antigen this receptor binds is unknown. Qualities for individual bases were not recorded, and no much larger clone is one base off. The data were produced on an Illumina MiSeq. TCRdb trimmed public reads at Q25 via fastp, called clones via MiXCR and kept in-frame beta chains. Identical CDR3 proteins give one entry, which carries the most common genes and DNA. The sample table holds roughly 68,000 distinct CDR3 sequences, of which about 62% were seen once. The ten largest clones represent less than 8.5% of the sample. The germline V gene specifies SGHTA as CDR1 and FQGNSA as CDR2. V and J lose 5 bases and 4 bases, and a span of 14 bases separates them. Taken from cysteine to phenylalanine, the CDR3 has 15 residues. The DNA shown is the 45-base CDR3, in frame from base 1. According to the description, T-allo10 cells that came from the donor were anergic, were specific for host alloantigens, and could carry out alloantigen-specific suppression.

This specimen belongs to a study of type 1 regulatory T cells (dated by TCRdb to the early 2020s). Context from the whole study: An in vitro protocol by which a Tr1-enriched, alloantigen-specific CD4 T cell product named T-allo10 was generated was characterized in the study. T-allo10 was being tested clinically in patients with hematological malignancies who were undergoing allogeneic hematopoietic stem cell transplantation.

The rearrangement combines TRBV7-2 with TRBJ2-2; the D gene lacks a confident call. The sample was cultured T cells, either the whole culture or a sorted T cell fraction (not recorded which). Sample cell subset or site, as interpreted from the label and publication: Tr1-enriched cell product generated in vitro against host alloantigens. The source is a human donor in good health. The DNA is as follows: TGTGCCAGCAGCCCCACGGTAGTACCCACCGGGGAGCTGTTTTTT. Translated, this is CASSPTVVPTGELFF.